These 28 T cell receptor beta chains originate from one sample sequenced in a study of blood T cell repertoires in COVID-19. Using immunoSEQ multiplex PCR, the repertoire was profiled, and TCRdb retains in-frame clones only, with some absent. The sample consists of a few hundred thousand clones, around 85% of them appearing once. What was sequenced was peripheral blood. The receptors derive from a woman under 30 with acute or convalescent COVID-19.

This chain connects TRBV7-9 to TRBJ1-2; D not certain. Trimming removed 2 bases at V and 4 bases at J, with 11 bases between. The CDR3 has 14 residues. Germline-derived CDR1 and CDR2 are SEHNR and FQNEAQ (reference sequence). The CDR3 nucleotides read TGTGCCAGCAGCTTACTGACATCCTTCTATGGCTACACCTTC. Its translation: CASSLLTSFYGYTF.

The CDR3 protein is CASSLSGGTVRGRKYEQYF. The CDR3 DNA follows: TGTGCCAGCAGCTTAAGCGGCGGGACAGTTCGAGGGAGAAAATACGAGCAGTACTTC. The chain carries TRBV5-6 and TRBJ2-7, with D possibly matching TRBD1 (7 bases). Germline V gives CDR1 SGHDT, CDR2 YYEEEE. This CDR3 region has 19 residues. V was cut by 2 bases and J by 4 bases, with 28 bases left in between.

The chain is built from TRBV29-1 and TRBJ1-1; D ambiguous. Trimming cost V 1 base and J 0 bases, with 12 bases left between them. Germline CDR1 is SQVTM and CDR2 is ANQGSEA. The CDR3 runs to 15 residues. In DNA, the CDR3 is TGCAGCGTTGAAGGGCAGGCCGGAATGAACACTGAAGCTTTCTTT. Protein product: CSVEGQAGMNTEAFF.

The V and J genes are TRBV6-5 and TRBJ1-2; D is perhaps TRBD1 (6 bases). With 7 bases removed from V and 4 bases from J, the gap between germline ends came to 16 bases. This CDR3 spans 14 amino acids. CDR1 is MNHEY and CDR2 is SVGAGI in the germline V gene. The CDR3 protein is CASKSAGERYGYTF. Written as DNA, the CDR3 is TGTGCCAGCAAGAGTGCAGGGGAGCGCTATGGCTACACCTTC.

The chain joins TRBV9 to TRBJ1-1; possible D gene TRBD1, 5 bases. The CDR3 sequence is 15 residues long. V dropped 2 bases and J dropped 1 base, with 12 bases sitting between them. Looked up from germline, CDR1 is SGDLS and CDR2 is YYNGEE. The CDR3 reads CASSVDGAENTEAFF. CDR3 coding DNA: TGTGCCAGCAGCGTGGATGGGGCAGAGAACACTGAAGCTTTCTTT.

The V gene is TRBV12-3 or TRBV12-4, the J gene TRBJ1-1, with unresolved D. The CDR3 consists of 11 residues. Trimming stripped 4 bases from V and 5 bases from J, with 5 bases between. As DNA, the CDR3 is TGTGCCAGCAGTTCCCTAACTGAAGCTTTCTTT. Translation gives CASSSLTEAFF.

This chain links TRBV28 with TRBJ2-7; 7 bases are shared with TRBD2. V dropped 6 bases and J dropped 6; count of bases not matched to a gene: 8. The CDR3 extends over 13 amino acids. Per the germline V gene, CDR1 is MDHEN and CDR2 is SYDVKM. This chain's CDR3 is CASSATGTIEQYF. CDR3 in DNA: TGTGCCAGCAGCGCGACCGGGACTATCGAGCAGTACTTC.

This clone was observed once. The chain employs TRBV7-2 and TRBJ2-7; 13 bases are shared with TRBD2. Germline-derived CDR1 and CDR2 are SGHTA and FQGNSA. The CDR3 runs to 13 residues. Trimming cost V 3 bases and J 7 bases; bases outside gene matches: 0. The CDR3, as DNA: TGTGCCAGCAGCTTGGGACTAGCGGGGGAGCAGTACTTC. Residues: CASSLGLAGEQYF.

J is TRBJ1-3 and V is TRBV24-1; TRBD1 might be the D (6 bases). Germline values: CDR1 KGHDR, CDR2 SFDVKD. The CDR3 spans 12 residues. V was clipped by 9 bases and J by 9 bases, with 14 bases between them. The CDR3 is CATGDTAGTIYF. The DNA for the CDR3 is TGTGCCACCGGGGACACCGCTGGCACCATATATTTT.

The V call is TRBV2, the J call TRBJ1-4, with a weak D call TRBD1 (6 bases). The CDR3 has 14 residues. V was shortened by 5 bases and J by 8 bases, with 15 bases between the two germline ends. Per germline, CDR1 SNHLY and CDR2 FYNNEI. CDR3 DNA sequence: TGTGCCAGCAGTAAACAGGGCGTTTGGGAAAAACTGTTTTTT. Translation: CASSKQGVWEKLFF.

The genes are TRBV15 and TRBJ2-1; D may be TRBD2 (5 bases). Germline CDR1 and CDR2: LNHNV and YYDKDF (reference sequence). CDR3 length: 14 amino acids. Trimming took 4 bases from V and 4 from J, leaving 11 bases between them. This CDR3 is CATSNLGVYNEQFF. The CDR3 DNA is TGTGCCACCAGCAATCTCGGGGTGTACAATGAGCAGTTCTTC.

V is TRBV4-1 and J is TRBJ1-2, with 8 bases fitting TRBD1. The V gene end was trimmed by 4 bases and the J gene end by 2 bases; junction bases not matched to a gene: 6. Looked up from germline, CDR1 is MGHRA and CDR2 is YSYEKL. The CDR3 covers 15 residues. DNA of the CDR3: TGCGCCAGCAGCCCATTGACAGGGGCGAACTATGGCTACACCTTC. It encodes CASSPLTGANYGYTF.

The chain is built from TRBV10-2 and TRBJ2-7, with unresolved D. The germline V gene encodes CDR1 WSHSY and CDR2 SAAADI. The CDR3 contains 11 residues. V was cut by 8 bases and J by 6 bases, with 11 bases left in between. Here the CDR3 reads CASQEGSEQYF. The CDR3 DNA sequence: TGCGCCAGCCAGGAAGGCAGCGAGCAGTACTTC.

CDR3 residues: CASSLVVRGYTF. CDR3 nucleotides: TGTGCCAGCAGCTTAGTAGTGCGGGGCTACACCTTC. The chain couples TRBV7-9 to TRBJ1-2; D call uncertain. V was pared by 1 base and J by 8 bases, with 8 bases between. Looked up from germline, CDR1 is SEHNR and CDR2 is FQNEAQ (reference sequence). This CDR3 has 12 amino acids.

This rearrangement joins TRBV5-4 to TRBJ2-5; 7 bases align to TRBD2. The CDR3 covers 13 residues. Trimming cost V 0 bases and J 9 bases; bases outside gene matches: 5. CDR1 is SGHNT, CDR2 YYREEE, per germline (reference sequence). CDR3 loop: CASSLGAGEAQYF. CDR3 coding DNA: TGTGCCAGCAGCTTGGGGGCGGGAGAAGCCCAGTACTTC.

This chain joins TRBV28 and TRBJ1-6; D is ambiguous. The germline V and J ends were trimmed by 3 bases and 9 bases, with 12 bases remaining between them. Germline V gene data show CDR1 as MDHEN and CDR2 as SYDVKM. This CDR3 has 14 residues. CDR3 bases: TGTGCCAGCAGTTTGAGGAGCCTAGGTTCACCCCTCCACTTT. This encodes CASSLRSLGSPLHF.

The rearrangement links TRBV6-5 to TRBJ2-7, with D possibly being TRBD1 (6 bases). Trimming left V 7 bases short and J 1 base short, with 11 bases between. This CDR3 spans 13 amino acids. CDR1 MNHEY and CDR2 SVGAGI come from the germline V gene. CDR3 amino acids: CASTATGSYEQYF. DNA for the CDR3: TGTGCCAGCACCGCGACAGGTTCCTACGAGCAGTACTTC.

The rearrangement uses TRBV11-3 and TRBJ2-2, with D perhaps matching TRBD2 (7 bases). Per the germline V gene, CDR1 is SGHNT and CDR2 is YENEEA. V lost 4 bases to trimming and J lost 6 bases, with 15 bases between them. CDR3 length: 15 residues. The CDR3 here is CASSSSGGASGELFF. The CDR3 region has the DNA TGTGCCAGCAGCTCATCGGGGGGCGCCTCCGGGGAGCTGTTTTTT. Based on the CDR3 plus reference TRBV11-3 and TRBJ2-2, the full variable domain is EAGVVQSPRYKIIEKKQPVAFWCNPISGHNTLYWYLQNLGQGPELLIRYENEEAVDDSQLPKDRFSAERLKGVDSTLKIQPAELGDSAVYLCASSSSGGASGELFFGEGSRLTVL.

This rearrangement joins TRBV4-1 to TRBJ1-1; D not resolved. Germline V gene lookup returns CDR1 MGHRA and CDR2 YSYEKL. Deletions cut 4 bases from V and 7 bases from J, with 19 bases between. The CDR3 length is 15 residues. The CDR3 bases are TGCGCCAGCAGCCGTACTGAGAGGACTCCGGGTGAAGCTTTCTTT. It specifies CASSRTERTPGEAFF.

The rearrangement links TRBV5-1 to TRBJ2-3; 12 bases are shared with TRBD2. Germline lookup yields CDR1 SGHRS and CDR2 YFSETQ. The CDR3 consists of 16 residues. The junction had 12 bases not matched to a gene; V was cut back by 4 bases and J by 9 bases. CDR3 protein: CASSTGLAGWVWTQYF. The CDR3 region has the DNA TGCGCCAGCAGCACCGGACTAGCGGGATGGGTTTGGACGCAGTATTTT.

The rearrangement links TRBV11-2 to TRBJ2-7; TRBD1 aligns across 7 bases. The trim removed 1 base at V and 0 bases at J, leaving 3 bases unmatched. The CDR3 sequence is 15 residues long. The germline CDR1 and CDR2 sequences are SGHAT and FQNNGV. The DNA for the CDR3 is TGTGCCAGCAGCTTAGTTGGGACAGACTCCTACGAGCAGTACTTC. It codes for CASSLVGTDSYEQYF. Full variable domain (remainder filled in from reference TRBV11-2 and TRBJ2-7): EAGVAQSPRYKIIEKRQSVAFWCNPISGHATLYWYQQILGQGPKLLIQFQNNGVVDDSQLPKDRFSAERLKGVDSTLKIQPAKLEDSAVYLCASSLVGTDSYEQYFGPGTRLTVT.

The rearrangement links TRBV15 to TRBJ1-1, with D unresolved. Trimming pared 5 bases from V and 0 bases from J, leaving 13 bases between. CDR1 LNHNV and CDR2 YYDKDF come from the germline V gene (reference sequence). The CDR3 covers 15 residues. The CDR3 loop is CATSENSNMNTEAFF. The CDR3 DNA reads as TGTGCCACCAGCGAGAATTCGAATATGAACACTGAAGCTTTCTTT.

The chain employs TRBV2 and TRBJ2-6, with 10 bases fitting TRBD1. V was pared by 4 bases and J by 4 bases, with 10 bases of the junction left unmatched. This CDR3 is 18 amino acids long. Germline V gene data show CDR1 as SNHLY and CDR2 as FYNNEI. CDR3 sequence reads: CASSGRTGGPRGANVLTF. For the CDR3, the DNA is TGTGCCAGCAGTGGACGGACAGGGGGTCCACGCGGGGCCAACGTCCTGACTTTC.

This chain joins TRBV7-9 and TRBJ1-1, with D hard to call. Germline V gives CDR1 SEHNR, CDR2 FQNEAQ (reference sequence). The CDR3 is 13 residues long. V lost 7 bases, J lost 1 base, and 10 bases lay in between. CDR3: CASTPRGNTEAFF. As DNA, the CDR3 is TGTGCCAGCACCCCCCGAGGGAACACTGAAGCTTTCTTT.

V and J are TRBV15 and TRBJ1-2, with no clear D. The CDR3 length is 16 residues. Trimming took 0 bases from V and 6 from J, leaving 17 bases between them. The V gene's germline CDR1 is LNHNV and CDR2 YYDKDF (reference sequence). CDR3 DNA: TGTGCCACCAGCAGAGATCATGTTACAAATGAAGATGGCTACACCTTC. Translating gives CATSRDHVTNEDGYTF.

V usage is TRBV6-5 and J usage is TRBJ2-6; 9 bases align to TRBD1. CDR1 and CDR2 from the germline V gene are MNHEY and SVGAGI. The CDR3 contains 16 residues. Unmatched junction bases numbered 2, after V lost 1 base and J lost 4 bases. The CDR3 sequence: CASSYWDRAGANVLTF. In DNA form, the CDR3 reads TGTGCCAGCAGTTACTGGGACAGGGCCGGGGCCAACGTCCTGACTTTC.

The chain employs TRBV4-2 and TRBJ1-5; no clear D. The ends were cut back, 1 base at V and 2 bases at J, with 12 bases in the middle. Germline-derived CDR1 and CDR2 are LGHNA and YNFKEQ. CDR3 length equals 16 residues. DNA of the CDR3: TGTGCCAGCAGCCAAGGAAGAGGTAGCGGCAATCAGCCCCAGCATTTT. This translates into CASSQGRGSGNQPQHF.

This rearrangement joins TRBV24-1 to TRBJ2-3; 10 nucleotides line up with TRBD1. V shed 3 bases, J shed 0 bases, and the junction held 5 bases outside the gene matches. Germline CDR1 KGHDR, CDR2 SFDVKD. The length of the CDR3 is 17 residues. The CDR3 sequence: CATSDTGQGTSTDTQYF. In DNA, the CDR3 is TGTGCCACCAGTGATACGGGACAGGGGACTAGCACAGATACGCAGTATTTT.